These T cell receptor beta chains were read from a single sample in a study of T cell responses to AZD1222 COVID-19 vaccine. Here immunoSEQ multiplex PCR was the method, and the copy in TCRdb shows in-frame clones only, minus some. The repertoire holds more than 250,000 clones, with 85% to 95% as singletons. The sample was peripheral blood, taken on day 0 of AZD1222 vaccination. The receptors were sampled from an adult in good health. Each CDR3 is given with its conserved first and last residue. The order of the fields is CDR3 DNA, CDR3 protein, J gene, V gene, clone size, D gene. D genes are given only for firm matches. For some rows the clone size is stated as once, few or many, or as a class when expanded; others skip it.

TGTGCCAGCAGCTTAGTAGGGACCGGGGAGCTGTTTTTT,CASSLVGTGELFF,TRBJ2-2,TRBV11-1,-,-
TGTGCCAGCAGCTTAGGGCTCGGCGAGCAGTACTTC,CASSLGLGEQYF,TRBJ2-7,TRBV7-2,-,-
TGTGCCATCAGTGACCTCAATCAGCCCCAGCATTTT,CAISDLNQPQHF,TRBJ1-5,TRBV10-3,-,-
TGTGCCAGCAGCGTAGGGAGTGGAGGAAACACCATATATTTT,CASSVGSGGNTIYF,TRBJ1-3,TRBV9,-,-
TGTGCCAGCAGCTTCGGGACAGGGGGCGTCTACGAGCAGTACTTC,CASSFGTGGVYEQYF,TRBJ2-7,TRBV7-2,-,TRBD1
TGTGCCACCAGTGATTTCGGGTCCGGAGGGCTGGATGGCTACACCTTC,CATSDFGSGGLDGYTF,TRBJ1-2,TRBV24-1,-,-
TGTGCCAGCAGTCGGACAGGGGGCACAGATACGCAGTATTTT,CASSRTGGTDTQYF,TRBJ2-3,TRBV5-4,-,TRBD1
TGCAGTGCTAGTGGCCTAGGTCAGCCCCAGCATTTT,CSASGLGQPQHF,TRBJ1-5,TRBV20-1,-,-
TGTGCCAGCATCCTGGGCGGCGCGAACACCGGGGAGCTGTTTTTT,CASILGGANTGELFF,TRBJ2-2,TRBV28,-,-
TGTGCCAGCAGCTTGAAGGGGGGGACTGAAGCTTTCTTT,CASSLKGGTEAFF,TRBJ1-1,TRBV5-4,-,-
TGTGCCAGCAGCCCAGGGGAGGCGTCCTACGAGCAGTACTTC,CASSPGEASYEQYF,TRBJ2-7,TRBV7-3,-,-
TGTGCCAGCAGTTTAGGTCCGGTCGGGAACACTGAAGCTTTCTTT,CASSLGPVGNTEAFF,TRBJ1-1,TRBV27,-,-
TGTGCCAGTACCTCGACGGCAACCTATAGCAATCAGCCCCAGCATTTT,CASTSTATYSNQPQHF,TRBJ1-5,TRBV19,-,-
TGCTCGGGGCGGAACAATGAGCAGTTCTTC,CSGRNNEQFF,TRBJ2-1,TRBV20-1,-,-
TGTGCCAGCTCCAGGGGTGATACTGAAGCTTTCTTT,CASSRGDTEAFF,TRBJ1-1,TRBV11-3,-,-
TGTGCCAGCAGCCAAGAGGGCAGCGGGGCCGCGTGGCCCCAGCATTTT,CASSQEGSGAAWPQHF,TRBJ1-5,TRBV4-2,-,-
TGTGCCAGCAGAGGACAGACTGGGACACCCAATCAGCCCCAGCATTTT,CASRGQTGTPNQPQHF,TRBJ1-5,TRBV27,-,-
TGTGCCAGCAGCGGATCCCCCCAAGACACCATATATTTT,CASSGSPQDTIYF,TRBJ1-3,TRBV9,-,-
TGTGCCAGCAGGGGATACAGGGGGCTGTTTTCAGATACGCAGTATTTT,CASRGYRGLFSDTQYF,TRBJ2-3,TRBV27,-,TRBD1
TGTGCCAGCAGTTGGACAGCGATTGTTGATACGCAGTATTTT,CASSWTAIVDTQYF,TRBJ2-3,TRBV6-5,-,-
TGTGCCAGCCAGGGGGGGGCTCGGACAGATACGCAGTATTTT,CASQGGARTDTQYF,TRBJ2-3,TRBV6-1,-,-
TGTGCCAGCAGCTTAAGTACGCGGGCCGAAGCTTTCTTT,CASSLSTRAEAFF,TRBJ1-1,TRBV7-2,few,-
TGCGCCAGCCCCTCCCCCTGGAACAGTAACTATGGCTACACCTTC,CASPSPWNSNYGYTF,TRBJ1-2,TRBV23-1,-,-
TGTGCCACCAGCAGTCTGAGGGGCGCGGCTTTCTTT,CATSSLRGAAFF,TRBJ1-1,TRBV15,-,-
TGTGCCAGCAGTTCACACCGACTAGCGGGGGGCTCTTACAATGAGCAGTTCTTC,CASSSHRLAGGSYNEQFF,TRBJ2-1,TRBV28,-,TRBD2
TGTGCCAGCAGCAGGCTAGTCCTCTCCTACGAGCAGTACTTC,CASSRLVLSYEQYF,TRBJ2-7,TRBV5-6,-,-
TGTGCCAGCAGTTATAGTTGGACTAGCGGGAGGAAGGGTGAGCAGTTCTTC,CASSYSWTSGRKGEQFF,TRBJ2-1,TRBV6-2/TRBV6-3,-,TRBD2
TGTGCCAGCAGCTTGGGCCCTGCAACTAATGAAAAACTGTTTTTT,CASSLGPATNEKLFF,TRBJ1-4,TRBV5-4,-,-
TGTGCCAGCAGCTGGGGGGAGATCAGCAATCAGCCCCAGCATTTT,CASSWGEISNQPQHF,TRBJ1-5,TRBV7-2,-,-
TGTGCCAGCAGCTTCCCCAAGGACACTTCTCGAAACGAGCAGTACTTC,CASSFPKDTSRNEQYF,TRBJ2-7,TRBV11-3,-,-
TGTGCCAGCTGGACAGGGGCCCGGCCGACTGAAGCTTTCTTT,CASWTGARPTEAFF,TRBJ1-1,TRBV6-5,-,TRBD1
TGTGCCAGCACCCCGGGAGAAACTGAAGCTTTCTTT,CASTPGETEAFF,TRBJ1-1,TRBV2,-,-
TGTGCCAGTAGTACCCTAGCGGGAGTAGGGGTCGGGGAGCTGTTTTTT,CASSTLAGVGVGELFF,TRBJ2-2,TRBV19,-,TRBD2
TGTGCCAGTACCTCAACCGCGACGGGGACCCAGTACTTC,CASTSTATGTQYF,TRBJ2-5,TRBV28,-,-
TGTGCCAGCAGCTTATCTAGCGGGGGGCCTCAGACCCAGTACTTC,CASSLSSGGPQTQYF,TRBJ2-5,TRBV7-3,-,TRBD2
TGTGCCAGCAGTGAAAGCAGGTCTAATGAAAAACTGTTTTTT,CASSESRSNEKLFF,TRBJ1-4,TRBV2,-,-
TGCGCCAGCAGCTGGGGGTCCGGGACTAGCATCCCCGAGCAGTACTTC,CASSWGSGTSIPEQYF,TRBJ2-7,TRBV5-1,-,TRBD2
TGTGCCAGCAGTTTAGCGAGCTCCTACGAGCAGTACTTC,CASSLASSYEQYF,TRBJ2-7,TRBV28,-,-